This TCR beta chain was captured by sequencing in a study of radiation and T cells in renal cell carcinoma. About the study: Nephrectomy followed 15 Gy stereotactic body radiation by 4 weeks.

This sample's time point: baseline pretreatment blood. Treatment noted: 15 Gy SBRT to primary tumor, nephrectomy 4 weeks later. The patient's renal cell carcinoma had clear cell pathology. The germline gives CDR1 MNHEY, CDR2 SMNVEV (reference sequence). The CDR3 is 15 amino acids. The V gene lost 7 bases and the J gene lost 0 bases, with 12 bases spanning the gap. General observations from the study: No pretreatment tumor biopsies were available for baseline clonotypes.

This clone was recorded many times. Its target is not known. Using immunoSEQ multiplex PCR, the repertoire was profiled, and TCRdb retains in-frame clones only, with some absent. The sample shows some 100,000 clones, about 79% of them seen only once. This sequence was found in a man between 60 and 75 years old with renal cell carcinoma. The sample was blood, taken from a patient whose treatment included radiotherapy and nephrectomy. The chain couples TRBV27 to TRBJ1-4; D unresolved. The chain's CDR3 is CASTNTLATNEKLFF. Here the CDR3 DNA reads TGTGCCAGCACTAACACACTCGCAACTAATGAAAAACTGTTTTTT.